The rows below give T cell receptor beta chains drawn from one sample of a study of blood T cell repertoires in COVID-19. Clones were sequenced by immunoSEQ multiplex PCR, and TCRdb holds only the in-frame ones, with some missing. This table has roughly 400,000 clones, roughly 86% appearing once. The sequenced material came from PBMCs or T cells enriched from blood (not recorded which). These receptors were obtained from a woman between 40 and 55 years old with acute COVID-19. Each CDR3 is given with its conserved first and last residue. The order of the fields is J gene, D gene, V gene, CDR3 DNA, CDR3 protein. A D gene is named only where the DNA matches it firmly.

TRBJ1-6,-,TRBV3-1/TRBV3-2,TGTGCCAGCAGCCAAGAATCGAGTACCCCGGGGTATTCACCCCTCCACTTT,CASSQESSTPGYSPLHF
TRBJ2-1,-,TRBV9,TGTGCCAGCAGCGTAGTGGGTGAGGGCCGGTCTGAGCAGTTCTTC,CASSVVGEGRSEQFF
TRBJ2-3,-,TRBV18,TGTGCCAGCTCACCTTTGGGGAGAGATACGCAGTATTTT,CASSPLGRDTQYF
TRBJ1-5,-,TRBV6-1,TGTGCCAGCAGTGAAGGGGGGGGCTGGAGCAATCAGCCCCAGCATTTT,CASSEGGGWSNQPQHF
TRBJ2-7,TRBD2,TRBV2,TGTGCCAGCAGTCCAGCGGGGGCCATGTACGAGCAGTACTTC,CASSPAGAMYEQYF
TRBJ1-1,TRBD1,TRBV5-1,TGCGCCAGTTCCGGGACAGGGGACACTGAAGCTTTCTTT,CASSGTGDTEAFF
TRBJ2-7,-,TRBV6-5,TGTGCCAGCAGCCCGACAGGAATCTACGAGCAGTACTTC,CASSPTGIYEQYF
TRBJ2-2,-,TRBV9,TGTGCCAGCACCAATCCGACAGAAAACACCGGGGAGCTGTTTTTT,CASTNPTENTGELFF
TRBJ2-6,TRBD2,TRBV19,TGTGCCAGTAGTATAAGCGGGGACTCTGGGGCCAACGTCCTGACTTTC,CASSISGDSGANVLTF
TRBJ1-2,-,TRBV5-1,TGCGCCAGCAGCTTGGACAGGGACTATGGCTACACCTTC,CASSLDRDYGYTF